A single sample is the source of the 7 T cell receptor beta chains below, sequenced in a study of blood T cell repertoires in COVID-19. The repertoire was sequenced with immunoSEQ multiplex PCR; TCRdb's copy has only in-frame clones and lacks some. The repertoire consists of fewer than 400,000 clones, with around 92% occurring once and the leading ten covering 1.5% to 2%. Sequenced sample: PBMCs or T cells enriched from blood (not recorded which). The receptors shown here come from a woman aged 25 to 39 who had recovered from COVID-19.

The chain links TRBV7-8 to TRBJ2-7; D perhaps matches TRBD2 (5 bases). The germline V and J ends were trimmed by 5 bases and 3 bases, with 17 bases remaining between them. This CDR3 has 15 residues. CDR1 and CDR2 from the germline V gene are SGHVS and FQNEAQ. Written as DNA, the CDR3 is TGTGCCAGCAGCCTCACCCGCGGACTCAACTACGAGCAGTACTTC. Translating gives CASSLTRGLNYEQYF.

The gene calls are TRBV10-3 and TRBJ1-5; tentatively, D is TRBD1 (6 bases). The germline V gene encodes CDR1 ENHRY and CDR2 SYGVKD. V was cut by 10 bases and J by 0 bases, with 25 bases left in between. The CDR3 contains 18 residues. The CDR3 coding sequence is TGTGCCAGCTCCGGGACACCAAATGGAAGCTATAGCAATCAGCCCCAGCATTTT. As protein: CASSGTPNGSYSNQPQHF.

V gene TRBV28 combines with J gene TRBJ1-2; 8 bases align to TRBD1. The CDR3 extends over 14 amino acids. The trim removed 2 bases at V and 4 bases at J, leaving 3 bases unmatched. Germline-derived CDR1 and CDR2 are MDHEN and SYDVKM. The CDR3 is CASSLPQGGYGYTF. The DNA of the CDR3 is TGTGCCAGCAGTTTACCACAGGGGGGCTATGGCTACACCTTC.

This chain links TRBV9 with TRBJ1-4; maybe TRBD1 (5 bases). The CDR3 length is 17 residues. CDR1 is SGDLS and CDR2 is YYNGEE in the germline V gene. V was pared by 0 bases and J by 0 bases, with 12 bases between. In DNA, the CDR3 is TGTGCCAGCAGCGTAGGGGCAGGGCTTGCAACTAATGAAAAACTGTTTTTT. It specifies CASSVGAGLATNEKLFF.

The chain has TRBV11-3 and TRBJ1-2; 9 bases agree with TRBD1. With V trimmed by 0 bases and J by 3 bases, 17 bases remained unmatched. CDR1 is SGHNT, CDR2 YENEEA, per germline. This CDR3 contains 20 residues. This CDR3 is CASSLDPGVWDRDGYYGYTF. The CDR3, as DNA: TGTGCCAGCAGCTTAGATCCTGGTGTCTGGGACAGGGATGGATACTATGGCTACACCTTC. Filled out from reference TRBV11-3 and TRBJ1-2, the complete variable domain reads EAGVVQSPRYKIIEKKQPVAFWCNPISGHNTLYWYLQNLGQGPELLIRYENEEAVDDSQLPKDRFSAERLKGVDSTLKIQPAELGDSAVYLCASSLDPGVWDRDGYYGYTFGSGTRLTVV.

The chain carries TRBV27 and TRBJ2-5; a weak D match, TRBD1 (6 bases). V lost 5 bases and J 4 bases, leaving 17 bases between the germline ends. This CDR3 has 15 residues. The germline CDR1 and CDR2 sequences are MNHEY and SMNVEV (reference sequence). The CDR3 nucleotides are TGTGCCAGCAGTACCCGATACAGGGCCGGAGAGACCCAGTACTTC. It yields the protein CASSTRYRAGETQYF.

On this clone itself: An end of the junction does not agree with germline; a read error may underlie this. The rearrangement uses TRBV11-2 and TRBJ2-7; no clear D. CDR1 SGHAT and CDR2 FQNNGV come from the germline V gene. This CDR3 comprises 15 residues. CDR3 residues: CEKLRGLAAYYEQYF. The CDR3 DNA reads as TGCGAGAAGCTCCGAGGCTTGGCGGCTTACTACGAGCAGTACTTC. Variable domain in full (rest from reference TRBV11-2 and TRBJ2-7): EAGVAQSPRYKIIEKRQSVAFWCNPISGHATLYWYQQILGQGPKLLIQFQNNGVVDDSQLPKDRFSAERLKGVDSTLKIQPAKLEDSAVYLCEKLRGLAAYYEQYFGPGTRLTVT.